This T cell receptor (beta chain) was sequenced during a study of spatial heterogeneity in lung cancer (dated by TCRdb to between 2018 and 2021). About the full investigation: More beta-chain than alpha-chain transcripts were consistently detected, likely reflecting higher beta-chain transcript abundance. Both alpha and beta chains were TCR-sequenced in samples taken at surgery, namely 220 tumor regions, more than 62 matched nontumor lung samples and 56 PBMC samples. In the raw uncorrected reads, each unique combination of TCR and UMI appeared on average more than ten times. Nonsynonymous mutation counts, determined by whole-exome sequencing of tumor tissue, were related to features of the TCR repertoire. A strong correlation was found between TCR transcript counts in tumor regions and a T cell transcriptional module score from matched bulk RNA-seq. In non-small cell lung cancer, the study made a quantitative comparison of TCR alpha and beta repertoires among multiple tumor regions, matched nontumor lung and blood. On the study overall, not on this receptor specifically: TCR-seq coverage of tumor T cells was estimated at only about 7% for alpha chains and 11% to 15% for beta chains. The tumor nonsynonymous mutation count correlated with the number of expanded alpha and beta TCRs within the tumor. The count of ubiquitous expanded TCRs correlated with the count of ubiquitous nonsynonymous mutations, and the count of regional expanded TCRs correlated with the count of regional nonsynonymous mutations. Confirming at a functional level the hypothesis that regional TCRs recognize regional mutations was considered to require additional single-cell paired TCR alpha and beta sequencing.

This clonotype was counted ten times or more. Its antigen is still unknown. One base away there is no much larger clone; base qualities are not given. The CDR3 sequence holds 14 residues, the cysteine and phenylalanine included. CDR3 DNA only is kept here, 42 bases in frame from base 1. Trimming takes 5 bases from V and 2 bases from J, and the germline ends sit 12 bases apart. CDR1 and CDR2 are drawn from the germline V gene: MDHEN, SYDVKM. The time point label here, explained by the study, means: sample taken at primary tumor resection. Samples were obtained from approximately 76 patients with early-stage, untreated non-small cell lung cancer from the lung TRACERx cohort. Without any cell sorting, TCR sequencing was performed on whole RNA extracted either from tumor and nontumor lung tissue or from cryopreserved PBMC samples. A patient was chosen for TCR sequencing only when enough RNA was available from at least two tumor regions. Before being selected, tumor and adjacent nontumor lung specimens were reviewed by a lung pathologist.

Libraries came from 5' RACE. The run used a NextSeq 500. The TCR library protocol attached a unique molecular identifier to each TCR cDNA molecule to allow correction of PCR and sequencing errors. The authors' pipeline ran thus. Decombinator tools were used for TCR identification, UMI-based error correction and CDR3 extraction. Expanded TCRs were defined as those above a frequency of 2 per 1,000, corresponding to the top 1% of the tumor frequency distribution. Expanded tumor TCRs were classed as regional if statistically deemed absent (corrected P<0.05) from at least one tumor region, otherwise ubiquitous. Rényi diversity was computed with the R vegan package after subsampling each repertoire 100 times to 5,000 TCRs. CDR3 similarity networks were built from amino acid triplet string-kernel similarity, with CDR3s being connected when pairwise similarity was above 0.82. The public reads were quality trimmed at Q25 with fastp and then assembled into clones with MiXCR by TCRdb, keeping productive beta chains. Each CDR3 protein gets just one entry, which takes the most common genes and DNA from the rows behind it. In this record, the V and J calls reflect TCRdb's handling and not the investigators' own analysis. For this sample there are about 100,000 distinct CDR3 sequences; 3.5% to 5% appear just once. Of the sample, 21% is held by the ten largest clones.

This chain joins TRBV28 to TRBJ1-1, with no reliable assignment of the D segment. This sample comprised lung tumor tissue, obtained at surgery. The TCR sequence derives from a male donor with early-stage non-small cell lung cancer. The sequence in DNA is TGTGCCAGCAGTCCCATTTTTGGCAACACTGAAGCTTTCTTT. This codes for CASSPIFGNTEAFF.